The TCR beta chain under discussion was sequenced for a study of T-cell memory formation after mild COVID-19. Losses at the gene ends were 8 bases for V and 2 bases for J; bases not matched to a gene: 9. CDR1 and CDR2 (germline): SGHTA, FQGNSA. The CDR3 consists of 15 residues. TCRdb ran MiXCR on the 5' RACE reads and lists one entry per CDR3 protein. The sample shows a few hundred thousand distinct CDR3 sequences, 15% to 20% of them seen only once. The sample was PBMCs or a T cell subset sorted from them (not recorded which). The rearrangement links TRBV7-2 to TRBJ2-3; TRBD1 matches at 8 bases. The clonotype originates from a man aged 18 to 30 who had mild COVID-19 (a few samples of this study predate the infection). Cell type and time point are not known. The CDR3 reads CASDEGQAVTDTQYF. The CDR3 bases are TGTGCCAGCGATGAGGGACAGGCGGTCACAGATACGCAGTATTTT.